The next 28 T cell receptor beta chains were all read from a single sample in a study of human T cells and chemical hapten exposure (dated by TCRdb to 2020 to 2022). What this sample's time point label stands for: patch test 2, 6 weeks after DPC sensitization. This specimen's treatment or condition label, per the study, means: therapeutic diphenylcyclopropenone sensitization with weekly scalp DPC. To prepare the library, RACE was applied. Data came from a NextSeq 500. TCRdb reworked the public reads: Q25 trimming with fastp, MiXCR clone assembly, productive beta chains retained. Each record represents a unique CDR3 protein, reported with the most common genes and DNA among its rows. The sample data list tens of thousands of distinct CDR3 sequences, and over 9% of these were observed just once. Of the sample, roughly 7.1% falls within the top ten clones. Sequenced here: whole blood, sampled in connection with sensitization to the hapten diphenylcyclopropenone (DPC). These receptor sequences come from a young man with alopecia areata. Some clones in this sample may be carry-over from other donors' samples.

The sample holds many counts of this clonotype. This chain connects TRBV6-1 to TRBJ1-6, with D perhaps matching TRBD1 (5 bases). Trimming pared 1 base from V and 11 bases from J, leaving 6 bases between. Germline V lookup: CDR1 MNHNS, CDR2 SASEGT. The CDR3 spans 12 residues. The CDR3 DNA is TGTGCCAGCAGTGAAGGGGGGACACCCCTCCACTTT. Translating it yields CASSEGGTPLHF.

Ten or more counts support this clonotype. The chain couples TRBV7-9 to TRBJ1-1, with a weak D call TRBD1 (5 bases). V was shortened by 5 bases and J by 2 bases, with 18 bases between the two germline ends. Germline V gives CDR1 SEHNR, CDR2 FQNEAQ (reference sequence). The CDR3 covers 16 residues. The CDR3: CASSPGVRASNTEAFF. The CDR3 bases are TGTGCCAGCAGCCCGGGGGTACGGGCGAGTAACACTGAAGCTTTCTTT.

This clonotype has more than one count but fewer than ten. CDR3 protein: CASSDGTLNTEAFF. CDR3 nucleotide sequence: TGTGCCAGCAGTGATGGGACTCTGAACACTGAAGCTTTCTTT. The gene calls are TRBV6-1 and TRBJ1-1, with D perhaps matching TRBD1 (5 bases). V lost 3 bases, J lost 0 bases, and 8 bases lay in between. CDR1 is MNHNS and CDR2 is SASEGT in the germline V gene. The CDR3 length is 14 residues.

This clonotype was picked up a small number of times. The chain uses TRBV6-6 and TRBJ1-3; D remains ambiguous. Trimming pared 7 bases from V and 1 base from J, leaving 20 bases between. The CDR3 is 17 residues long. From germline, CDR1 is MNHNY and CDR2 SVGAGI (reference sequence). Written as DNA, the CDR3 is TGTGCCAGCACCCGCACCCAATATGTTGGGTCTGGAAACACCATATATTTT. Residues: CASTRTQYVGSGNTIYF.

This clonotype occurred many times. The CDR3, as DNA: TGTGCCAGCTCACCACTAGGAGGGTACTCAGCCACTGAAGCTTTCTTT. It codes for CASSPLGGYSATEAFF. The rearrangement links TRBV18 to TRBJ1-1; D unclear. The length of the CDR3 is 16 residues. The V gene's germline CDR1 is KGHSH and CDR2 LQKENI. Trimming removed 1 base from V and 4 bases from J, with 16 bases in between.

This clonotype was counted many times. The CDR3 region is CASSYNLAGMETQYF. The CDR3, as DNA: TGTGCCAGCAGTTATAACCTAGCGGGGATGGAGACCCAGTACTTC. V gene TRBV6-5 combines with J gene TRBJ2-5, with TRBD2 matching 9 bases. Germline V CDR1 and CDR2: MNHEY, SVGAGI. Unmatched junction bases numbered 7, after V lost 3 bases and J lost 5 bases. The CDR3 has 15 residues.

This clonotype was seen many times. The chain carries TRBV12-3 or TRBV12-4 and TRBJ1-1; no reliable D call. V was shortened by 4 bases and J by 6 bases, with 21 bases between the two germline ends. CDR3 length: 16 residues. This chain's CDR3 is CASSSPWAGGNAEAFF. The DNA of the CDR3 is TGTGCCAGCAGTTCCCCTTGGGCCGGTGGTAACGCTGAAGCTTTCTTT.

This clonotype showed up many times. This chain joins TRBV24-1 and TRBJ2-1; possibly TRBD1 for D (5 bases). Between the trimmed V and J ends, which lost 10 bases and 0 bases, there was a span of 9 bases. The CDR3 length is 13 residues. From germline, CDR1 is KGHDR and CDR2 SFDVKD. CDR3 protein: CATQGGSYNEQFF. The CDR3 coding sequence is TGTGCCACGCAGGGCGGCTCCTACAATGAGCAGTTCTTC.

This clonotype appeared a few times. The V and J genes are TRBV18 and TRBJ2-6; D gene uncertain. V was trimmed by 6 bases and J by 4 bases, leaving 4 bases between them. The CDR3 sequence is 12 residues long. Germline lookup yields CDR1 KGHSH and CDR2 LQKENI. The CDR3 is CASSGGANVLTF. CDR3 in DNA: TGTGCCAGCTCGGGCGGGGCCAACGTCCTGACTTTC.

This clonotype was seen ten or more times. V usage is TRBV5-8 and J usage is TRBJ1-5; TRBD1 might be the D (6 bases). The CDR3 consists of 14 residues. With 4 bases removed from V and 9 bases from J, the gap between germline ends came to 17 bases. Looked up from germline, CDR1 is SGHTS and CDR2 is YDEGEE. The CDR3 DNA reads as TGTGCCAGCAGCCGACGGACAGTGCTTGGGCCCCAGCATTTT. It specifies CASSRRTVLGPQHF.

This clonotype was detected many times. The V and J genes are TRBV7-6 and TRBJ2-3, with no clear D. Germline V gives CDR1 SGHVS, CDR2 FNYEAQ. This CDR3 has 12 residues. Deletions cut 2 bases from V and 9 bases from J, with 9 bases between. CDR3 protein: CASSLTFETQYF. DNA of the CDR3: TGTGCCAGCAGCTTAACGTTCGAGACGCAGTATTTT. Combining the CDR3 with reference TRBV7-6 and TRBJ2-3 gives the whole variable domain GAGVSQSPRYKVTKRGQDVALRCDPISGHVSLYWYRQALGQGPEFLTYFNYEAQQDKSGLPNDRFSAERPEGSISTLTIQRTEQRDSAMYRCASSLTFETQYFGPGTRLTVL.

This clonotype came up many times. The chain carries TRBV12-3 or TRBV12-4 and TRBJ1-1; D gene unclear. The CDR3 loop spans 12 amino acids. Trimming took off 8 bases at V and 11 bases at J, with 18 bases between the two ends. DNA for the CDR3: TGTGCCAGCCTCGGGTCCGGGATGATGGCTTTCTTT. Translation gives CASLGSGMMAFF.

This clonotype appeared many times. The chain couples TRBV4-1 to TRBJ2-2, with no clear D. This CDR3 comprises 17 residues. Trimming took off 1 base at V and 4 bases at J, with 16 bases between the two ends. Germline CDR1 and CDR2: MGHRA and YSYEKL. The CDR3 DNA reads TGCGCCAGCAGCCAAGCTGATATGGGTTTTAGCACCGGGGAGCTGTTTTTT. It encodes CASSQADMGFSTGELFF.

This clonotype was seen ten or more times. V is TRBV30 and J is TRBJ1-4, with D perhaps matching TRBD1 (5 bases). The V end was cut by 8 bases, the J end by 4 bases, with 17 bases between. Germline assignment: CDR1 GTSNPN and CDR2 SVGIG (reference sequence). This CDR3 has 14 amino acids. This CDR3 is CAARDPQGNEKLFF. The CDR3 nucleotides read TGTGCCGCGAGGGACCCCCAGGGTAATGAAAAACTGTTTTTT.

The V call is TRBV28, the J call TRBJ2-7; weak D call: TRBD2 (6 bases). There are 12 residues in the CDR3. V lost 8 bases to trimming and J lost 6 bases, with 14 bases between them. Germline V gives CDR1 MDHEN, CDR2 SYDVKM. CDR3 sequence (DNA): TGTGCCAGCCGGAGGGGCCTCCTCGAGCAGTACTTC. Protein product: CASRRGLLEQYF.

This clonotype was counted many times. The V and J genes are TRBV20-1 and TRBJ2-3; D might be TRBD1 (5 bases). The CDR3 has 13 residues. CDR1 is DFQATT, CDR2 SNEGSKA, per germline (reference sequence). Trimming removed 5 bases from V and 0 bases from J, with 9 bases in between. As DNA, the CDR3 is TGCAGTGCTCGAAGGGGCAGCACAGATACGCAGTATTTT. Translation: CSARRGSTDTQYF.

This clonotype was recorded many times. V usage is TRBV6-1 and J usage is TRBJ2-3, with D possibly matching TRBD2 (5 bases). CDR3 length: 12 residues. The V end lost 7 bases, the J end lost 5 bases, and 10 bases lay between the germline ends. Germline-derived CDR1 and CDR2 are MNHNS and SASEGT. This CDR3 is CASTLAGDTQYF. CDR3 nucleotide sequence: TGTGCCAGCACCCTTGCGGGAGATACGCAGTATTTT.

The chain employs TRBV10-2 and TRBJ1-5; D is undetermined. Trimming took 3 bases from V and 5 from J, leaving 8 bases between them. Germline V gene lookup returns CDR1 WSHSY and CDR2 SAAADI. CDR3 length: 13 residues. Here the CDR3 DNA reads TGCGCCAGCAGTGATGGGCGTTATCAGCCCCAGCATTTT. Encoded protein: CASSDGRYQPQHF.

V gene TRBV20-1 combines with J gene TRBJ2-1; a weak D match, TRBD1 (5 bases). This CDR3 has 13 residues. Germline V gene sequence: CDR1 DFQATT, CDR2 SNEGSKA (reference sequence). The DNA for the CDR3 is TGCAGCTTCAAAGGGCAGGGCACCAATGAGCAGTTCTTC. Its protein is CSFKGQGTNEQFF.

The chain recombines TRBV6-6 with TRBJ2-7; D is unclear. The V gene's germline CDR1 is MNHNY and CDR2 SVGAGI (reference sequence). CDR3 length equals 13 residues. V was clipped by 8 bases and J by 6 bases, with 17 bases between them. The DNA of the CDR3 is TGTGCCAGCGCTCCGGACCTCATCCGCGAGCAGTACTTC. It is translated as CASAPDLIREQYF.

This clonotype was counted between two and nine times. The chain combines TRBV12-3 or TRBV12-4 with TRBJ1-6; TRBD1 matches at 7 bases. CDR3 length: 15 amino acids. V dropped 5 bases and J dropped 6; count of bases not matched to a gene: 7. CDR3 region: CASSRTGEPNSPLHF. The CDR3 DNA reads as TGTGCCAGCAGTCGGACAGGCGAACCTAATTCACCCCTCCACTTT.

This clonotype was seen repeatedly, ten times or more. The chain joins TRBV5-1 to TRBJ2-3, with no clear D. CDR1 is SGHRS, CDR2 YFSETQ, per germline. CDR3 length equals 15 residues. The V gene lost 4 bases and the J gene lost 2 bases, with 14 bases spanning the gap. CDR3 DNA sequence: TGCGCCAGCAGCAGTGGCGTCTCTTCCACAGATACGCAGTATTTT. Encoded protein: CASSSGVSSTDTQYF.

This clonotype was seen a handful of times. The CDR3 sequence is CASSYRGTGANVLTF. The CDR3 DNA follows: TGTGCCAGCAGTTACAGGGGCACTGGGGCCAACGTCCTGACTTTC. The chain is built from TRBV6-5 and TRBJ2-6, with D tentatively TRBD1 (5 bases). The CDR3 is made up of 15 amino acids. V was clipped by 2 bases and J by 2 bases, with 7 bases between them. Germline lookup yields CDR1 MNHEY and CDR2 SVGAGI.

To note about this clonotype: With a much larger clone just one base away, this may be a read error. The chain joins TRBV6-2 or TRBV6-3 to TRBJ1-2, with unresolved D. Germline CDR1 is MNHEY and CDR2 is SVGEGT. The CDR3 spans 12 residues. CDR3 protein: CANSTGRYGYTF. The CDR3 coding sequence is TGTGCCAACAGTACTGGACGGTATGGCTACACCTTC.

This clonotype was detected only a few times. This chain uses TRBV19 with TRBJ2-3; the D is unclear. Germline assignment: CDR1 LNHDA and CDR2 SQIVND (reference sequence). This CDR3 is built from 14 residues. V lost 7 bases, J lost 2 bases, and 13 bases lay in between. The CDR3 loop reads CASTDQHNTDTQYF. CDR3 sequence (DNA): TGTGCCAGTACTGATCAGCATAACACAGATACGCAGTATTTT.

This clonotype was recorded a few times. The chain carries TRBV11-2 and TRBJ2-1; D unresolved. Trimming removed 1 base from V and 6 bases from J, with 4 bases in between. Germline V lookup: CDR1 SGHAT, CDR2 FQNNGV. The CDR3 is 12 amino acids. CDR3 sequence (DNA): TGTGCCAGCAGCTTAGCGGGCAATGAGCAGTTCTTC. Amino acid sequence: CASSLAGNEQFF.

This chain connects TRBV7-2 to TRBJ1-1, with D hard to call. This CDR3 has 13 residues. The germline gives CDR1 SGHTA, CDR2 FQGNSA. Trimming pared 0 bases from V and 11 bases from J, leaving 13 bases between. CDR3 region: CASSLASEAAAFF. The DNA of the CDR3 is TGTGCCAGCAGCTTAGCGTCGGAAGCGGCGGCTTTCTTT.

This clonotype was detected only a few times. The V and J genes are TRBV20-1 and TRBJ2-7, with 9 bases fitting TRBD1. The CDR3 length is 17 residues. Unmatched junction bases numbered 11, after V lost 0 bases and J lost 2 bases. Germline V lookup: CDR1 DFQATT, CDR2 SNEGSKA (reference sequence). CDR3 nucleotide sequence: TGCAGTGCTAGAGATCTCGGACAGGGGCATTACACCTACGAGCAGTACTTC. Its translation: CSARDLGQGHYTYEQYF.